Shown below are 30 T cell receptor beta chains from a single sample sequenced in a study of blood T cell repertoires in COVID-19. This table comes from immunoSEQ multiplex PCR, and its TCRdb copy is limited to in-frame clones, with some not included. The profile covers some 100,000 clones, with more than 85% appearing a single time and approximately 2.2% taken by the ten largest. The sequenced sample consisted of peripheral blood. The source is a man aged 50-59 years with active COVID-19.

V gene TRBV10-3 combines with J gene TRBJ2-1; 7 nucleotides line up with TRBD1. Per the germline V gene, CDR1 is ENHRY and CDR2 is SYGVKD. V was clipped by 0 bases and J by 7 bases; unmatched bases: 21. The CDR3 spans 20 residues. CDR3 sequence reads: CAISESTLGHDRDIGNEQFF. As DNA, the CDR3 is TGTGCCATCAGTGAGTCGACTCTGGGGCACGACAGGGATATAGGGAATGAGCAGTTCTTC.

The chain's CDR3 is CSVALRTSDYEQFF. CDR3 nucleotides: TGCAGCGTTGCCCTCAGGACTAGCGATTATGAGCAGTTCTTC. This chain connects TRBV29-1 to TRBJ2-1, with 9 bases aligning to TRBD2. CDR1 SQVTM and CDR2 ANQGSEA come from the germline V gene. V gave up 4 bases and J gave up 8 bases; unmatched junction bases: 9. CDR3 length: 14 amino acids.

The gene calls are TRBV27 and TRBJ2-1, with D possibly matching TRBD1 (5 bases). The germline V gene encodes CDR1 MNHEY and CDR2 SMNVEV (reference sequence). Trimming pared 5 bases from V and 6 bases from J, leaving 14 bases between. The CDR3 length is 14 residues. This chain's CDR3 is CASSRQTVSNEQFF. Written as DNA, the CDR3 is TGTGCCAGCAGTCGGCAGACAGTGAGCAATGAGCAGTTCTTC.

The rearrangement joins TRBV3-1 (or the pseudogene TRBV3-2) to TRBJ2-5; 14 nucleotides align to TRBD2. Germline V gene lookup returns CDR1 LGHDT and CDR2 YNNKEL (reference sequence). This CDR3 has 16 amino acids. V lost 4 bases, J lost 5 bases, and 6 bases stayed unmatched. The CDR3: CASSLRLAGGPETQYF. The CDR3 DNA reads TGTGCCAGCAGCCTCAGACTAGCGGGGGGGCCTGAGACCCAGTACTTC.

This clone has a single count. V usage is TRBV5-1 and J usage is TRBJ2-2; 8 nucleotides match TRBD1. The CDR3 is 17 amino acids. Germline values: CDR1 SGHRS, CDR2 YFSETQ. V lost 4 bases to trimming and J lost 5 bases; unmatched junction nucleotides: 13. The CDR3 region is CASSPAGGQGWTGELFF. CDR3 DNA: TGCGCCAGCAGCCCGGCCGGAGGACAGGGTTGGACCGGGGAGCTGTTTTTT.

The chain employs TRBV27 and TRBJ1-2; 7 bases match TRBD1. Germline CDR1 MNHEY, CDR2 SMNVEV (reference sequence). Unmatched junction bases numbered 8, after V lost 6 bases and J lost 4 bases. CDR3 size: 14 residues. The CDR3 is CASRLGGGLYGYTF. CDR3 coding DNA: TGTGCCAGCAGGCTAGGGGGCGGCCTCTATGGCTACACCTTC.

The chain uses TRBV7-2 and TRBJ1-6; unclear D gene. Trimming removed 7 bases from V and 9 bases from J, with 16 bases in between. Germline-derived CDR1 and CDR2 are SGHTA and FQGNSA. The CDR3 has 14 amino acids. CDR3 sequence: CASTPSFLSSPLHF. The CDR3 region has the DNA TGTGCCAGCACCCCTTCCTTTTTGAGTTCACCCCTCCACTTT.

The chain couples TRBV5-1 to TRBJ2-3; TRBD1 agrees at 9 bases. The CDR3 runs 16 residues. V gave up 2 bases and J gave up 5 bases; unmatched junction bases: 9. The germline gives CDR1 SGHRS, CDR2 YFSETQ. The CDR3 reads CASSLYPDRGVDTQYF. The CDR3 nucleotides are TGCGCCAGCAGCTTATACCCCGACAGGGGGGTAGATACGCAGTATTTT. The variable domain in full, with the rest retrieved from reference TRBV5-1 and TRBJ2-3, is KAGVTQTPRYLIKTRGQQVTLSCSPISGHRSVSWYQQTPGQGLQFLFEYFSETQRNKGNFPGRFSGRQFSNSRSEMNVSTLELGDSALYLCASSLYPDRGVDTQYFGPGTRLTVL.

The chain joins TRBV7-8 to TRBJ1-2; D is undetermined. The CDR3 loop spans 14 amino acids. The V end was cut by 5 bases, the J end by 4 bases, with 14 bases between. The germline V gene encodes CDR1 SGHVS and CDR2 FQNEAQ. The CDR3 sequence is CASSPRRLGYGYTF. CDR3 DNA sequence: TGTGCCAGCAGCCCCCGGCGGCTAGGCTATGGCTACACCTTC.

This clone was observed once. The chain uses TRBV29-1 and TRBJ1-2; 8 nucleotides align to TRBD1. The CDR3 is 15 residues long. Germline V gene sequence: CDR1 SQVTM, CDR2 ANQGSEA. As DNA, the CDR3 is TGCACCGCGTTGCCCCTCCCCCAGGGGGCCTATGGCTACACCTTC. This translates into CTALPLPQGAYGYTF. The full variable domain, completed using reference TRBV29-1 and TRBJ1-2, is SAVISQKPSRDICQRGTSLTIQCQVDSQVTMMFWYRQQPGQSLTLIATANQGSEATYESGFVIDKFPISRPNLTFSTLTVSNMSPEDSSIYLCTALPLPQGAYGYTFGSGTRLTVV.

The chain recombines TRBV5-1 with TRBJ2-3, with 10 bases identical to TRBD2. This CDR3 region has 16 residues. The V gene's germline CDR1 is SGHRS and CDR2 YFSETQ. V lost 1 base and J lost 4; bases outside the gene matches: 6. CDR3 region: CASSLLTSGYADTQYF. CDR3 sequence (DNA): TGCGCCAGCAGCTTGCTGACTAGCGGGTATGCAGATACGCAGTATTTT.

The chain links TRBV10-3 to TRBJ2-3, with 8 bases identical to TRBD2. Germline CDR1 reads ENHRY; CDR2 reads SYGVKD. The ends lost 4 bases at V and 6 bases at J; junction bases unmatched: 3. This CDR3 has 13 amino acids. The CDR3 DNA reads TGTGCCATCAGTGCGAGCGGGAGTGATACGCAGTATTTT. This sequence encodes CAISASGSDTQYF.

The chain uses TRBV4-1 and TRBJ1-2; D unclear. This CDR3 is 12 amino acids long. Trimming removed 3 bases at V and 2 bases at J, with 4 bases between. Per germline, CDR1 MGHRA and CDR2 YSYEKL. CDR3 nucleotide sequence: TGCGCCAGCAGCCAGACAAACTATGGCTACACCTTC. It is translated as CASSQTNYGYTF.

V usage is TRBV4-1 and J usage is TRBJ2-3; 11 positions agree with TRBD2. The V segment lost 1 base and the J segment 1 base; nucleotides outside the gene matches: 7. CDR3 length: 18 amino acids. Germline lookup yields CDR1 MGHRA and CDR2 YSYEKL. For the CDR3, the DNA is TGCGCCAGCAGCCAAGTTCTAGCGGGGGGCGGAGGCACAGATACGCAGTATTTT. Translation gives CASSQVLAGGGGTDTQYF.

The V and J genes are TRBV7-9 and TRBJ2-1, with 13 bases matching TRBD2. The junction had 13 bases not matched to a gene; V was cut back by 5 bases and J by 15 bases. Germline V gives CDR1 SEHNR, CDR2 FQNEAQ (reference sequence). The CDR3 runs to 15 residues. This CDR3 is CASSDAGTSGVGRFF. The CDR3 bases are TGTGCCAGCAGCGACGCCGGGACTAGCGGGGTTGGTCGGTTCTTC.

The chain links TRBV24-1 to TRBJ2-1, with D tentatively TRBD1 (7 bases). V was clipped by 3 bases and J by 13 bases, with 15 bases between them. CDR1 is KGHDR, CDR2 SFDVKD, per germline. This CDR3 has 13 residues. The CDR3 sequence is CATSDGGTAIQFF. The CDR3 DNA reads TGTGCCACCAGTGATGGAGGGACAGCGATTCAGTTCTTC.

In its sample, this clone was seen once. The chain has TRBV24-1 and TRBJ2-5, with D tentatively TRBD1 (5 bases). The V gene's germline CDR1 is KGHDR and CDR2 SFDVKD. The CDR3 has 13 amino acids. V was trimmed by 5 bases and J by 6 bases, leaving 12 bases between them. The CDR3 sequence: CATSGSGPQTQYF. CDR3 nucleotide sequence: TGTGCCACCAGTGGTTCAGGGCCCCAGACCCAGTACTTC.

CDR3 DNA sequence: TGTGCCAGCTCGCGCGGAGGGGCGGTCAATGAAAAACTGTTTTTT. It encodes CASSRGGAVNEKLFF. The chain recombines TRBV5-5 with TRBJ1-4; D is possibly TRBD1 (5 bases). V lost 7 bases and J 5 bases, leaving 18 bases between the germline ends. The CDR3 is 15 amino acids. The germline V gene has CDR1 SGHKS and CDR2 YYEKEE (reference sequence). Together with reference TRBV5-5 and TRBJ1-4, the CDR3 gives the full variable domain: DAGVTQSPTHLIKTRGQQVTLRCSPISGHKSVSWYQQVLGQGPQFIFQYYEKEERGRGNFPDRFSARQFPNYSSELNVNALLLGDSALYLCASSRGGAVNEKLFFGSGTQLSVL.

This chain connects TRBV18 to TRBJ1-2; 8 nucleotides agree with TRBD1. The ends lost 4 bases at V and 6 bases at J; junction bases unmatched: 4. The CDR3 length is 13 residues. Germline CDR1 and CDR2: KGHSH and LQKENI. The CDR3 bases are TGTGCCAGCTCACTCGGACAGGGCAATGGCTACACCTTC. Amino acid sequence: CASSLGQGNGYTF.

The rearrangement uses TRBV10-1 and TRBJ1-1; 7 bases align to TRBD1. The CDR3 has 17 amino acids. CDR1 and CDR2 (germline): WNHNN, SYGVQD (reference sequence). V was pared by 0 bases and J by 11 bases, with 18 bases of the junction left unmatched. CDR3 coding DNA: TGCGCCAGCAGTGAGTCGATTGCGACAGGGCCGAGATCGGTGGCTTTCTTT. Its protein product is CASSESIATGPRSVAFF.

This clone came up once. The chain has TRBV29-1 and TRBJ2-2; 8 bases line up with TRBD1. This CDR3 contains 14 residues. Trimming cost V 7 bases and J 5 bases; bases outside gene matches: 9. Germline assignment: CDR1 SQVTM and CDR2 ANQGSEA. The CDR3 DNA reads TGCAGCGCCAGCGGACAGGGCGGGACCGGGGAGCTGTTTTTT. Its translation: CSASGQGGTGELFF.

V gene TRBV28 combines with J gene TRBJ1-2; TRBD1 matches 9 bases. Germline CDR1 reads MDHEN; CDR2 reads SYDVKM. The CDR3 consists of 14 residues. The junction had 8 bases not matched to a gene; V was cut back by 6 bases and J by 6 bases. As DNA, the CDR3 is TGTGCCAGCAGCAGGACAGGGGTTGGGCATGGCTACACCTTC. This encodes CASSRTGVGHGYTF.

In nucleotides, the CDR3 is TGTGCCAGCAGCTTGGGAGGGGGCTTAGATCAGCCCCAGCATTTT. This codes for CASSLGGGLDQPQHF. J is TRBJ1-5 and V is TRBV5-5, with 7 bases aligning to TRBD1. This CDR3 contains 15 residues. V shed 0 bases and J 5 bases; nucleotides not matched to a gene: 5. Germline CDR1 reads SGHKS; CDR2 reads YYEKEE (reference sequence).

The chain has TRBV5-1 and TRBJ2-2; 9 positions match TRBD1. The trim removed 4 bases at V and 1 base at J, leaving 2 bases unmatched. The CDR3 contains 15 residues. The germline V gene has CDR1 SGHRS and CDR2 YFSETQ. As DNA, the CDR3 is TGCGCCAGCAGCCTGGGACAGGGGAACACCGGGGAGCTGTTTTTT. Translation gives CASSLGQGNTGELFF.

There are a few counts of this clone. This chain uses TRBV6-5 with TRBJ1-1, with 7 bases matching TRBD1. The ends lost 6 bases at V and 0 bases at J; junction bases unmatched: 7. Germline values: CDR1 MNHEY, CDR2 SVGAGI. The CDR3 totals 15 residues. The CDR3 DNA follows: TGTGCCAGCAGGATTAGTCAGGGGGTGAACACTGAAGCTTTCTTT. It is translated as CASRISQGVNTEAFF.

The chain carries TRBV7-8 and TRBJ2-2, with 8 nucleotides matching TRBD1. This CDR3 has 17 residues. Germline V gene sequence: CDR1 SGHVS, CDR2 FQNEAQ. J gave up 1 base and V 2 bases, and 6 bases lay outside the gene matches. The CDR3 region is CASSLPLDRGNTGELFF. CDR3 coding DNA: TGTGCCAGCAGCTTACCTCTAGACAGGGGGAACACCGGGGAGCTGTTTTTT.

This sequence joins TRBV10-3 and TRBJ2-4, with unresolved D. Trimming left V 0 bases short and J 2 bases short, with 11 bases between. Germline CDR1 ENHRY, CDR2 SYGVKD. CDR3 length equals 16 residues. CDR3 sequence (DNA): TGTGCCATCAGTGAGTCCGAGGTCATTTCCAAAAACATTCAGTACTTC. It is translated as CAISESEVISKNIQYF.

The CDR3 DNA is TGTGCCAGCAGAGGGGGTGAGACCCAGTACTTC. Amino acids: CASRGGETQYF. The chain uses TRBV6-6 and TRBJ2-5; D possibly corresponds to TRBD1 (6 bases). The CDR3 length is 11 residues. V lost 6 bases to trimming and J lost 5 bases, with 7 bases between them. CDR1 MNHNY and CDR2 SVGAGI come from the germline V gene (reference sequence).

The rearrangement uses TRBV7-9 and TRBJ1-5; a possible D gene is TRBD1 (5 bases). The CDR3 consists of 14 residues. V lost 2 bases and J 3 bases, leaving 8 bases between the germline ends. Germline CDR1 and CDR2: SEHNR and FQNEAQ (reference sequence). The CDR3 DNA reads TGTGCCAGCAGCTTACAGGGCCCCAATCAGCCCCAGCATTTT. Translation gives CASSLQGPNQPQHF. The full variable domain, completed using reference TRBV7-9 and TRBJ1-5, is DTGVSQNPRHKITKRGQNVTFRCDPISEHNRLYWYRQTLGQGPEFLTYFQNEAQLEKSRLLSDRFSAERPKGSFSTLEIQRTEQGDSAMYLCASSLQGPNQPQHFGDGTRLSIL.

CDR3 sequence reads: CASSSRQGAYNEQFF. The DNA for the CDR3 is TGTGCCAGCAGCTCGCGGCAGGGGGCCTACAATGAGCAGTTCTTC. The V and J genes are TRBV13 and TRBJ2-1; 7 bases are a match to TRBD1. This CDR3 region has 15 residues. V shed 4 bases, J shed 2 bases, and the junction held 5 bases outside the gene matches. The germline V gene encodes CDR1 PRHDT and CDR2 FYEKMQ (reference sequence).